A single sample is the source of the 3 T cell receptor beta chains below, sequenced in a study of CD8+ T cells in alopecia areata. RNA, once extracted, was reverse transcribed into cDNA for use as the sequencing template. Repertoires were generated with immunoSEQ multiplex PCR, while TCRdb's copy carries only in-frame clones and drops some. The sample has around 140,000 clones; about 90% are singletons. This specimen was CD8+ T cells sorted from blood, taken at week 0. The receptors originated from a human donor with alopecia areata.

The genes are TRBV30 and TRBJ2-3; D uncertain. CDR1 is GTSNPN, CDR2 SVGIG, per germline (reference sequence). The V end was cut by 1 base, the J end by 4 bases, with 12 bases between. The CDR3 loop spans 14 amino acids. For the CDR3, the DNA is TGTGCCTGGAGTGCCCTTCGGTACCCAGATACGCAGTATTTT. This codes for CAWSALRYPDTQYF.

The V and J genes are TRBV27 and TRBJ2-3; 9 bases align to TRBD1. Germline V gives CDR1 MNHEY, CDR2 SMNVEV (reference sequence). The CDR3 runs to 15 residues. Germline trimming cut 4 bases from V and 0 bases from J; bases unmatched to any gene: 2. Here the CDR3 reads CASSYRGRSTDTQYF. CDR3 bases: TGTGCCAGCAGTTACAGGGGGCGCAGCACAGATACGCAGTATTTT.

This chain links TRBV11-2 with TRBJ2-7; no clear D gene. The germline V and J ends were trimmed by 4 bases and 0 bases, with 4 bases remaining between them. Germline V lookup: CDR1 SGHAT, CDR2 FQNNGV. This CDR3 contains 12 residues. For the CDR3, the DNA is TGTGCCAGCAGCTACAACTCCTACGAGCAGTACTTC. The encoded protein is CASSYNSYEQYF.